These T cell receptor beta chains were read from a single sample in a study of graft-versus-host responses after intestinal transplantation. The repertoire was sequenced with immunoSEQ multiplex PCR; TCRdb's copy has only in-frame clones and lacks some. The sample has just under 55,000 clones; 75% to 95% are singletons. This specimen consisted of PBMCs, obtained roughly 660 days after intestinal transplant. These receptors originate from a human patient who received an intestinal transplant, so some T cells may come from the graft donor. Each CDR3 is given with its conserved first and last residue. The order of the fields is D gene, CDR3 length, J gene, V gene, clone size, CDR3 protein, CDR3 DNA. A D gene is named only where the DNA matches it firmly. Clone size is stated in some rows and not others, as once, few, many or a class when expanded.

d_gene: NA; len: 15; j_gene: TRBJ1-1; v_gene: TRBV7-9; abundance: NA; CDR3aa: CASSLVSRGNTEAFF; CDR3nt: TGTGCCAGCAGCTTAGTCTCCAGGGGGAACACTGAAGCTTTCTTT
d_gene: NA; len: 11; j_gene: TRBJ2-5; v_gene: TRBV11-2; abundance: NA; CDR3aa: CASSRRETQYF; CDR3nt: TGTGCCAGCAGCCGTAGGGAGACCCAGTACTTC
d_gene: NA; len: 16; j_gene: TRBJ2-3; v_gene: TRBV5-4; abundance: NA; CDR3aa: CASSLSQGRSTDTQYF; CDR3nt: TGTGCCAGCAGCTTGTCTCAGGGTCGGAGCACAGATACGCAGTATTTT
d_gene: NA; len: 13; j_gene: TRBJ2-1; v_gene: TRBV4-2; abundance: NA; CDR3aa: CASSLKGRDEQFF; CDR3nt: TGTGCCAGCAGCTTGAAGGGAAGGGATGAGCAGTTCTTC
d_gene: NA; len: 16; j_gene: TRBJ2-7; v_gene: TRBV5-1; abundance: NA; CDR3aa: CASSLIVDSPSYEQYF; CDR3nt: TGCGCCAGCAGCTTGATCGTTGACTCACCCTCCTACGAGCAGTACTTC
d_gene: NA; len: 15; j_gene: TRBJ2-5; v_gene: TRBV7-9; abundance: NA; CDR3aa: CASSGRDGAKETQYF; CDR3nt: TGTGCCAGCAGCGGTCGGGACGGGGCCAAAGAGACCCAGTACTTC
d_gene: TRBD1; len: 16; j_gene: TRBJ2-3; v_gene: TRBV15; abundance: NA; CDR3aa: CATSSFRDSSTDTQYF; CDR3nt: TGTGCCACCAGCAGCTTCCGGGACAGCAGCACAGATACGCAGTATTTT
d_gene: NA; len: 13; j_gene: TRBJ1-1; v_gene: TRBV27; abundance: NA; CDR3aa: CASSGTGVTEAFF; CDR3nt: TGTGCCAGCAGTGGCACAGGTGTCACTGAAGCTTTCTTT
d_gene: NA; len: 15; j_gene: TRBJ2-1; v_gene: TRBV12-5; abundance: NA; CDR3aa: CASGLVLTRWDEQFF; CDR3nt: TGTGCTAGTGGTTTGGTACTAACGAGGTGGGATGAGCAGTTCTTC
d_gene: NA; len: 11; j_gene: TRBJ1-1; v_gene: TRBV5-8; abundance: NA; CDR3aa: CASSWVAGAFF; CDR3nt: TGTGCCAGCAGCTGGGTTGCGGGCGCTTTCTTT
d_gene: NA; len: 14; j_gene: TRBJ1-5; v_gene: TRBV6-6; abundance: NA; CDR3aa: CASSYLGTGQPQHF; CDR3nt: TGTGCCAGCAGTTACTTGGGAACCGGTCAGCCCCAGCATTTT
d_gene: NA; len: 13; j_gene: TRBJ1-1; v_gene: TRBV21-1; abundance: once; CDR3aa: CASPGTANTEAFF; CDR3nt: TGTGCCAGCCCCGGGACGGCGAACACTGAAGCTTTCTTT
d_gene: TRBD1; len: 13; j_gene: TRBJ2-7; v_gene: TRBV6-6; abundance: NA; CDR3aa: CASKRTGGYEQYF; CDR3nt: TGTGCCAGCAAAAGGACAGGGGGGTACGAGCAGTACTTC
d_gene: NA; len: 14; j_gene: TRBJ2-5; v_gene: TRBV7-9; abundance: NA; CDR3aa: CASSTLGGQETQYF; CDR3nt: TGTGCCAGCAGCACCTTGGGGGGCCAAGAGACCCAGTACTTC
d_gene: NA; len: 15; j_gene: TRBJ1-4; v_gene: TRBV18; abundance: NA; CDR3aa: CASSPTGTTNEKLFF; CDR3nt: TGTGCCAGCTCACCTACAGGAACAACTAATGAAAAACTGTTTTTT
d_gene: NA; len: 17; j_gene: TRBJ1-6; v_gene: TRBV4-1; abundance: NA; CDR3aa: CASSQGAVQIYNSPLHF; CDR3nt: TGCGCCAGCAGCCAAGGGGCAGTACAGATTTATAATTCACCCCTCCACTTT
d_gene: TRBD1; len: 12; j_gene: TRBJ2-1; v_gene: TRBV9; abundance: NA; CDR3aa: CASSVSQGEQFF; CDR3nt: TGTGCCAGCAGCGTATCACAGGGGGAGCAGTTCTTC
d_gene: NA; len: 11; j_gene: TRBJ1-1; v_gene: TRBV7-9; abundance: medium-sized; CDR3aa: CASSLIQEAFF; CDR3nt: TGTGCCAGCAGCTTAATACAGGAAGCTTTCTTT
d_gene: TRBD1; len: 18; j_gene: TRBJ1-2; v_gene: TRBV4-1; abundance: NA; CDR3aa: CASSQDISGQSSFRGYTF; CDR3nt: TGCGCCAGCAGCCAAGATATATCGGGACAGTCCTCATTTAGGGGCTACACCTTC
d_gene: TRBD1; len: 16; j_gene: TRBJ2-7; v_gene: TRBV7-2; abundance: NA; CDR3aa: CASSSYGTGYSYEQYF; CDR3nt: TGTGCCAGCAGCTCCTACGGGACAGGATACTCCTACGAGCAGTACTTC
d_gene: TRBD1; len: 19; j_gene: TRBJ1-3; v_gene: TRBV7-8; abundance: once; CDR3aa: CASSPHHQGQGITGNTIYF; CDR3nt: TGTGCCAGCAGCCCCCACCACCAAGGACAGGGGATTACTGGAAACACCATATATTTT
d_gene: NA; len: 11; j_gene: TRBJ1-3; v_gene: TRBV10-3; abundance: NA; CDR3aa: CATRGGNTIYF; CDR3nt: TGTGCCACCCGGGGGGGAAACACCATATATTTT
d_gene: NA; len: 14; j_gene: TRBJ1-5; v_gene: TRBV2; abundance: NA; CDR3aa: CASSDPPEGQPQHF; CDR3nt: TGTGCCAGCAGTGACCCTCCCGAGGGGCAGCCCCAGCATTTT
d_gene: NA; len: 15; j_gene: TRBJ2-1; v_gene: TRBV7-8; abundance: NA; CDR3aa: CASSALAIGYNEQFF; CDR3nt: TGTGCCAGCAGTGCCCTAGCAATTGGGTACAATGAGCAGTTCTTC
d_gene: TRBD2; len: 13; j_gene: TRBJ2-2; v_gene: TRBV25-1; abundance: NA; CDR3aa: CATNGRVGGELFF; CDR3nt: TGTGCCACCAACGGGAGGGTCGGCGGGGAGCTGTTTTTT
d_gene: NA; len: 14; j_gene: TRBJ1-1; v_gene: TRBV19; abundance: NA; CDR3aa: CASSIGHLNTEAFF; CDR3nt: TGTGCCAGTAGTATAGGGCACTTGAACACTGAAGCTTTCTTT
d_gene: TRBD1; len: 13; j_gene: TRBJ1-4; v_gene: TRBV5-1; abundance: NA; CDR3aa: CASKDRAFEKLFF; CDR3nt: TGCGCCAGCAAGGACAGGGCTTTTGAAAAACTGTTTTTT
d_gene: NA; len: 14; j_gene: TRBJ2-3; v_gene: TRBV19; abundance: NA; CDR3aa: CASSVGGLGDTQYF; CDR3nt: TGTGCCAGTAGTGTAGGGGGGCTCGGAGATACGCAGTATTTT
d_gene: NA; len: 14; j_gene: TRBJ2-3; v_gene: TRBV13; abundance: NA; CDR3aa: CASSFGDQEDTQYF; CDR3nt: TGTGCCAGCAGCTTCGGGGATCAGGAAGATACGCAGTATTTT
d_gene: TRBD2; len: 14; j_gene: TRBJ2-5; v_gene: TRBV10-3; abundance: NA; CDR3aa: CAISPGLGAETQYF; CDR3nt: TGTGCCATCAGCCCGGGACTAGGAGCGGAGACCCAGTACTTC
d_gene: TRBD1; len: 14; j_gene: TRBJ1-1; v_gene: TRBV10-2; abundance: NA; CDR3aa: CASSGPGTGFEAFF; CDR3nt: TGCGCCAGCAGTGGTCCCGGGACAGGGTTTGAAGCTTTCTTT
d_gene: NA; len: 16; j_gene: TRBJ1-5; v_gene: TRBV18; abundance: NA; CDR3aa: CASSPRGGGSNQPQHF; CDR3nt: TGTGCCAGCTCACCTCGAGGTGGGGGGAGCAATCAGCCCCAGCATTTT
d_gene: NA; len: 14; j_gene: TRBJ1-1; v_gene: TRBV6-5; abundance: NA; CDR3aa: CASSQERVNTEAFF; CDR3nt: TGTGCCAGCAGTCAGGAACGGGTGAACACTGAAGCTTTCTTT
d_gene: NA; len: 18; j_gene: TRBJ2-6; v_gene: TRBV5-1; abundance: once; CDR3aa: CASSLAGISSSGANVLTF; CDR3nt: TGCGCCAGCAGCTTGGCGGGCATCTCGAGCTCTGGGGCCAACGTCCTGACTTTC
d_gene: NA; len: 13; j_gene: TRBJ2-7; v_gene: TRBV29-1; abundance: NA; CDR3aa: CSVKGRFSYEQYF; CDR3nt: TGCAGCGTTAAGGGGCGTTTCTCCTACGAGCAGTACTTC
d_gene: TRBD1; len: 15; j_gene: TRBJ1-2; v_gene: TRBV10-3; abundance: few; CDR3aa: CAPQRDRDSNYGYTF; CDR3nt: TGTGCCCCTCAGAGGGACCGGGACAGTAACTATGGCTACACCTTC
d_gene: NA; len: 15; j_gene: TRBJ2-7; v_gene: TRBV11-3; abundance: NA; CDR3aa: CASSGYRVLSYEQYF; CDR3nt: TGTGCCAGCAGCGGCTACAGGGTGCTCTCCTACGAGCAGTACTTC
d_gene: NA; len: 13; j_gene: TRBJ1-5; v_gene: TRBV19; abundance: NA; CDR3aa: CASSIGGTQPQHF; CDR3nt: TGTGCCAGTAGTATAGGAGGGACTCAGCCCCAGCATTTT
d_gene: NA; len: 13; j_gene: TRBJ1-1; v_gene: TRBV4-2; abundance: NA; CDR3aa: CASSQDLNTEAFF; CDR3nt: TGTGCCAGCAGCCAAGACCTGAACACTGAAGCTTTCTTT
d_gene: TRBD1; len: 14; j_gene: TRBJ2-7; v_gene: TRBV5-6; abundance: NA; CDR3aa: CASSPRDRGYEQYF; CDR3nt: TGTGCCAGCAGCCCGAGGGACAGGGGGTACGAGCAGTACTTC
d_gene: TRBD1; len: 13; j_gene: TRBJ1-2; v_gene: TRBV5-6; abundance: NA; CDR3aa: CATGDRWTYGYTF; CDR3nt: TGTGCCACAGGGGACAGGTGGACCTATGGCTACACCTTC
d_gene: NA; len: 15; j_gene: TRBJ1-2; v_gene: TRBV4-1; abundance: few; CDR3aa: CASSLSALPNYGYTF; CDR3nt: TGCGCCAGCAGCCTCAGCGCCCTACCCAACTATGGCTACACCTTC
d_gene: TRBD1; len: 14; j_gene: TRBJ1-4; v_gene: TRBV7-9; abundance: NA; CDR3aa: CASSLRGLGEKLFF; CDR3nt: TGTGCCAGCAGCTTAAGGGGGCTAGGAGAAAAACTGTTTTTT
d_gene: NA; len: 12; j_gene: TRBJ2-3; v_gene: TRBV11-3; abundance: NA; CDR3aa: CASSSRADTQYF; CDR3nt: TGTGCCAGCAGCTCTCGGGCAGATACGCAGTATTTT
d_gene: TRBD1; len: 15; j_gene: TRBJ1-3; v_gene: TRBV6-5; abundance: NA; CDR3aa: CASKGLGTGRNTIYF; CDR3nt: TGTGCCAGTAAAGGATTGGGGACAGGTCGAAACACCATATATTTT
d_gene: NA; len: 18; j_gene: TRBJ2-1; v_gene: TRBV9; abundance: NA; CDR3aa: CASSGNRVTISAYNEQFF; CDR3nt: TGTGCCAGCAGCGGCAACAGGGTTACTATTTCCGCCTACAATGAGCAGTTCTTC
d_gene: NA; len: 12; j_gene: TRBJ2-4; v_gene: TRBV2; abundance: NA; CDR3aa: CASSFDKNIQYF; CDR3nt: TGTGCCAGCAGCTTCGACAAAAACATTCAGTACTTC
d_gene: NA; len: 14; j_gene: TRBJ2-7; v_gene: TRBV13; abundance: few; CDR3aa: CASSLDGGSYEQYF; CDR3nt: TGTGCCAGCAGCTTGGACGGTGGTTCCTACGAGCAGTACTTC
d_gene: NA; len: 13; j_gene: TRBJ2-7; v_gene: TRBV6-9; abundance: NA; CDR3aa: CASTMIAWHEQYF; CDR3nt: TGTGCCAGCACCATGATAGCGTGGCACGAGCAGTACTTC
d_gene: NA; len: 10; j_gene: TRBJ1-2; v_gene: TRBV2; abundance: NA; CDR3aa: CASSSYGYTF; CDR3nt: TGTGCCAGCAGCTCTTATGGCTACACCTTC
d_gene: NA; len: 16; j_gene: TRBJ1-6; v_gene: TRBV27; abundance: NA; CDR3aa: CASSHLGQSLNSPLHF; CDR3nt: TGTGCCAGCAGTCACTTAGGACAGAGCTTGAATTCACCCCTCCACTTT
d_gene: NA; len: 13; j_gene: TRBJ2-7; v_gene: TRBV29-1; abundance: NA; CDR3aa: CSARRPSSYEQYF; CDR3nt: TGCAGCGCCCGACGCCCGAGCTCCTACGAGCAGTACTTC
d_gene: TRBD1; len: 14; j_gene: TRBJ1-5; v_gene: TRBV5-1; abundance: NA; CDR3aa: CASSEGTGNQPQHF; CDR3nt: TGCGCCAGCAGCGAGGGGACAGGGAATCAGCCCCAGCATTTT
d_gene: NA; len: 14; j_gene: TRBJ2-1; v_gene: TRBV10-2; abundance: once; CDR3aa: CASTHGDFDNEQFF; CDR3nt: TGCGCCAGCACCCACGGAGACTTCGACAATGAGCAGTTCTTC
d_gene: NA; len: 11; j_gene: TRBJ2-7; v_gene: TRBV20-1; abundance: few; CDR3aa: CSAGTQGEQYF; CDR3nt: TGCAGTGCTGGGACCCAAGGGGAGCAGTACTTC
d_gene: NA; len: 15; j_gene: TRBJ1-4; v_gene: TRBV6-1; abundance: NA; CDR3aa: CASSETEAGYEKLFF; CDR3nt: TGTGCCAGCAGTGAAACAGAGGCGGGATATGAAAAACTGTTTTTT
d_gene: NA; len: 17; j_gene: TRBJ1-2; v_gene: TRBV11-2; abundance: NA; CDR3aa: CASSLAPLGATNYGYTF; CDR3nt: TGTGCCAGCAGCTTAGCCCCCCTCGGGGCGACCAACTATGGCTACACCTTC
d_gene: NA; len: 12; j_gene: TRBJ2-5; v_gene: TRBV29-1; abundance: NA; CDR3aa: CSVELLAQTQYF; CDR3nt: TGCAGCGTTGAGTTGCTAGCACAGACCCAGTACTTC
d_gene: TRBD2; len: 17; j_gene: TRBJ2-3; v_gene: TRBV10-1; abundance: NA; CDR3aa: CASSGKASGTSTDTQYF; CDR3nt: TGCGCCAGCAGTGGTAAGGCTAGCGGGACTAGCACAGATACGCAGTATTTT
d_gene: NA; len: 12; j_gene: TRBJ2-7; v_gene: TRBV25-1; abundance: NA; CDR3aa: CASRGWGAEQYF; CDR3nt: TGTGCCAGCAGGGGGTGGGGGGCGGAGCAGTACTTC